This T cell receptor (beta chain) is drawn from a study of blood T cells in healthy people across ages. Study-level results: Diversity figures based on one million T cells were deemed too low.

The authors ran a second PCR of roughly 6 to 11 cycles using a sample-barcoded 5' primer and a J-beta primer mix. A single record per CDR3 protein comes from TCRdb applying MiXCR to the 5' RACE reads. The sample consists of under 800,000 distinct CDR3 sequences, more than 40% of them appearing once. This clonotype turned up a few times. Its antigen is undetermined. Sequencing used blood. The TCR comes from a woman aged 60-70 years in good health.

The CDR3 is CASSVNSGGHSYNEQFF. CDR3 DNA: TGTGCCAGCAGCGTAAATAGCGGGGGTCACTCCTACAATGAGCAGTTCTTC. The V and J genes are TRBV9 and TRBJ2-1; TRBD2 aligns across 9 bases. Germline V gene data show CDR1 as SGDLS and CDR2 as YYNGEE. The ends lost 1 base at V and 0 bases at J; junction bases unmatched: 5. This CDR3 has 17 amino acids.